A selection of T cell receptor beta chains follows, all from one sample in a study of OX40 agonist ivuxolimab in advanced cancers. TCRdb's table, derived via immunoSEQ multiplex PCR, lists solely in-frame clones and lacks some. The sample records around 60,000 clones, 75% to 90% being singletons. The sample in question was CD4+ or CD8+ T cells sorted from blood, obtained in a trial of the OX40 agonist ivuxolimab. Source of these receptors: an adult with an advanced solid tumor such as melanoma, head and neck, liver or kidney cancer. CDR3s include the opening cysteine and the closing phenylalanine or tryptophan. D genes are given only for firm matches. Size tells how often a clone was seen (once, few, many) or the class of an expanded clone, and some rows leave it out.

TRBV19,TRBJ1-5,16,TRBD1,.,TGTGCCAGTAGTAGTGGACAGGGGGAGGCCAATCAGCCCCAGCATTTT,CASSSGQGEANQPQHF
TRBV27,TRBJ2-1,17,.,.,TGTGCCGGCAACTTAGGGATCGGGCGGGGCTCCTACAATGAGCAGTTCTTC,CAGNLGIGRGSYNEQFF
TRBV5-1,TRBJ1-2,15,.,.,TGCGCCAGCAGCTTGGACAAGGCAGGGGCCTATGGCTACACCTTC,CASSLDKAGAYGYTF
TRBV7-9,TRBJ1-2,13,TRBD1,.,TGTGCCAGCAGCCCTACAGGGGACTATGGCTACACCTTC,CASSPTGDYGYTF
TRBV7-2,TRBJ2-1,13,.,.,TGTGCCAGCAGCTTAGCGAGGCGAGGACCGGAGTTCTTC,CASSLARRGPEFF
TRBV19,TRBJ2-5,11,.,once,TGTGCCAGTCGGCGGCCTGGGGGGCAGTACTTC,CASRRPGGQYF
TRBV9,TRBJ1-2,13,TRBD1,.,TGTGCCAGCAACCGGGACAGCAACTATGGCTACACCTTC,CASNRDSNYGYTF
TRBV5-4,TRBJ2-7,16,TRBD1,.,TGTGCCAGCAGCTTGTCCTTTCGGGACAGCCGCTACGAGCAGTACTTC,CASSLSFRDSRYEQYF
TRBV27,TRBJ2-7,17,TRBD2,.,TGTGCCAGCAGTCTAGCGCCTCCGGGACTAGGGGCCGACGAGCAGTACTTC,CASSLAPPGLGADEQYF
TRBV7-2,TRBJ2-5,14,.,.,TGTGCCAGCAGCCTGGGACTGCTAGGAGAGACCCAGTACTTC,CASSLGLLGETQYF
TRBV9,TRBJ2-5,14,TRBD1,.,TGTGCCAGCAGCGGGGGGACAGGGGAAGAGACCCAGTACTTC,CASSGGTGEETQYF
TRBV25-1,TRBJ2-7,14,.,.,TGTGCCAGCAGTGCTAGCGACGCCTCCTACGAGCAGTACTTC,CASSASDASYEQYF
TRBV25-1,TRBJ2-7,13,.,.,TGTGCCAGCAGTGGGGACAATTCCTACGAGCAGTACTTC,CASSGDNSYEQYF
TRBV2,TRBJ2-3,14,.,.,TGTGCCAGCAGGGCGGGTTGGGCCCCAGATACGCAGTATTTT,CASRAGWAPDTQYF
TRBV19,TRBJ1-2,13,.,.,TGTGCCAGTAGTATACCCGCCGGTCTCACCTACACCTTC,CASSIPAGLTYTF
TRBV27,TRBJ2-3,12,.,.,TGTGCCAGCAGTTTATCAGGGGATACGCAGTATTTT,CASSLSGDTQYF
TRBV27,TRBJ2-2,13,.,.,TGTGCCAGCACCCAGGGGTTCGGCGGGGAGCTGTTTTTT,CASTQGFGGELFF
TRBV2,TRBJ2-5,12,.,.,TGTGCCAGCAGTGCTAGAAAAGAGACCCAGTACTTC,CASSARKETQYF
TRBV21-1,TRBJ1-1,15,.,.,TGTGCCAGCAGCGGAAGACACGAGTCCAACACTGAAGCTTTCTTT,CASSGRHESNTEAFF
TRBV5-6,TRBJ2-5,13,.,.,TGTGCCAGCAGCCGGGGGCAGCAAGAGACCCAGTACTTC,CASSRGQQETQYF
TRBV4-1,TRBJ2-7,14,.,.,TGCGCCAGCAGTCCTCCCGCTCTTTCCTACGAGCAGTACTTC,CASSPPALSYEQYF
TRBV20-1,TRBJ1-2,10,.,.,TGCAGTGCCGAGGCGGATGGCTACACCTTC,CSAEADGYTF
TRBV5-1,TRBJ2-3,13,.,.,TGCGCCAGCAGCTTGAAAGGCACAGATACGCAGTATTTT,CASSLKGTDTQYF
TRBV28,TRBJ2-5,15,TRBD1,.,TGTGCCAGCAGCCCCGGGACAGGGGGGGGAGAGACCCAGTACTTC,CASSPGTGGGETQYF
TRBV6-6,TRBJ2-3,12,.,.,TGTGCCAGCAGCCACCGTTGGGATACGCAGTATTTT,CASSHRWDTQYF
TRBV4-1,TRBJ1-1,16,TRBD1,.,TGCGCCAGCAGCCAAGACAGGGGGTCAGTGAACACTGAAGCTTTCTTT,CASSQDRGSVNTEAFF
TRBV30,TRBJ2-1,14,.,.,TGTGCCTGGAGTCGGACTGATCGCTACAATGAGCAGTTCTTC,CAWSRTDRYNEQFF
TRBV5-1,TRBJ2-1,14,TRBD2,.,TGCGCCAGCAGCTTAGCGGGGGACGCTAATGAGCAGTTCTTC,CASSLAGDANEQFF
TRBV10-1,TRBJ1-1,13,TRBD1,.,TGCGCCAGCAGTGGGGACAGGGGTTCTGAAGCTTTCTTT,CASSGDRGSEAFF
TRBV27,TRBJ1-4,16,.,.,TGTGCCAGCAGTTTATCGTTTCCAGGAACTAATGAAAAACTGTTTTTT,CASSLSFPGTNEKLFF
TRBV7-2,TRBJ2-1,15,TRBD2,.,TGTGCCAGCAGCTTAGAGGGGGGGACTAGCATTCGTCAGTTCTTC,CASSLEGGTSIRQFF
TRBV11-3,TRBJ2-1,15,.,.,TGTGCCAGCAGCTTAGATAGTTCACTTTTTAATGAGCAGTTCTTC,CASSLDSSLFNEQFF
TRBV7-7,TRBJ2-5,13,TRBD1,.,TGTGCTAGCAGCTTAGGACAGGAAGAGACCCAGTACTTC,CASSLGQEETQYF
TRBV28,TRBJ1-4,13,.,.,TGTGCCAGCAGGGTGAGACCGGAGGAAAAACTGTTTTTT,CASRVRPEEKLFF
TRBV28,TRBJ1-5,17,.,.,TGTGCCAGCAGGACCGGGGGGGAGCCGAGGGGCAATCAGCCCCAGCATTTT,CASRTGGEPRGNQPQHF
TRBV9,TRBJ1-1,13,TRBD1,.,TGTGCCAGCAGCCCGGGACAGCCCACTGAAGCTTTCTTT,CASSPGQPTEAFF
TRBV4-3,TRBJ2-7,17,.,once,TGCGCCAGCAGCCCCTCTTTCTCCCCGGGATGGGCCTACGAGCAGTACTTC,CASSPSFSPGWAYEQYF
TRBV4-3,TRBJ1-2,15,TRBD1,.,TGCGCCAGCAGCCAAGGGCAGGGGGGCTTCTATGGCTACACCTTC,CASSQGQGGFYGYTF
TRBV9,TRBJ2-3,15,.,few,TGTGCCAGCAGCGTAGCGGGGGCCTTCACAGATACGCAGTATTTT,CASSVAGAFTDTQYF
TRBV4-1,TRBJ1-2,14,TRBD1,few,TGCGCCAGCAGCCCCGACAGGGGAGCCTATGGCTACACCTTC,CASSPDRGAYGYTF
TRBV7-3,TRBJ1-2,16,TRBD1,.,TGTGCCAGCAGCTTAACGGGCGGGCAGGGGGCCGGAGGCTACACCTTC,CASSLTGGQGAGGYTF
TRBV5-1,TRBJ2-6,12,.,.,TGCGCCAGCGGGTCTGGGGCCAACGTCCTGACTTTC,CASGSGANVLTF
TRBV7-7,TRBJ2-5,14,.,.,TGTGCTAGCAGCGAATCCGGGAGCCAGGAGACCCAGTACTTC,CASSESGSQETQYF
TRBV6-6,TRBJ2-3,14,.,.,TGTGCCAGCAGTTCCCCAGGATTATCAGATACGCAGTATTTT,CASSSPGLSDTQYF
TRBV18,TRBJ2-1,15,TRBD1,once,TGTGCCAGCTCACCCGGGACAGGGGGTATCGATGAGCAGTTCTTC,CASSPGTGGIDEQFF
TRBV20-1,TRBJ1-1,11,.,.,TGCAGTGCTAGAGACCCCCTTCGGGCTTTCTTT,CSARDPLRAFF
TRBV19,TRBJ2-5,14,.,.,TGTGCCAGTAGTGCGAGGGTGGGGAGGGAGACCCAGTACTTC,CASSARVGRETQYF
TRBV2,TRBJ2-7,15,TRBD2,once,TGTGCCAGCAGTGACTTCTTGGCGGGAGGCTACGAGCAGTACTTC,CASSDFLAGGYEQYF
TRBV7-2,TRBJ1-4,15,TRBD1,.,TGTGCCAGCAGCCCCTACAGGGGGCTAGGGGAAAAACTGTTTTTT,CASSPYRGLGEKLFF
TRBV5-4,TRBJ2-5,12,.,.,TGTGCCAGCAGCCCATCTAGAGAGACCCAGTACTTC,CASSPSRETQYF